The clone carrying this TCR beta chain has only one observation. Its antigen is not identified. A read error may account for a junction end that differs from germline. CDR3 size: 13 residues. CDR1 is SSHAT, CDR2 FNYEAQ, per germline (reference sequence). This entry comes from a study of T cell responses to AZD1222 COVID-19 vaccine. Findings and caveats of the study: Per reports, nearly half of all spike-specific TCRs target regions that are unmutated in variants. Females made up more of the donors, who were largely white British, and clonal diversity may have come out too low. Dominant CD4 TCR responses targeted spike regions 160-218 and 743-854.

Produced via immunoSEQ multiplex PCR; TCRdb's table is partial and in-frame only. The data show tens of thousands of clones, around 90% seen once. The receptor comes from an adult in good health. The chain carries TRBV7-7 and TRBJ2-2; D possibly corresponds to TRBD2 (6 bases). Source: peripheral blood, taken on day 0 of AZD1222 vaccination. The CDR3 DNA reads as TGTGCTAGCAGCTCGGGACTCGCAGGGGAGCTGTTTTTT. Its protein is CASSSGLAGELFF.